These T cell receptor beta chains were read from a single sample in a study of blood T cell repertoires in COVID-19. The method was immunoSEQ multiplex PCR; TCRdb's version includes in-frame clones alone and lacks a portion of them. The sample carries a few hundred thousand clones, approximately 86% recorded once. Sequenced material: PBMCs or T cells enriched from blood (not recorded which). These receptors came from a woman between 50 and 59 years old with acute COVID-19. The CDR3 runs from the conserved cysteine through the conserved F or W. Some rows have no size entry. The others give once, few or many, or a class for an expanded clone.

-	TRBJ2-1	15	TRBV19	CASSTGTGVYNEQFF
-	TRBJ2-1	14	TRBV4-1	CASSQDPGTPQQFF
-	TRBJ2-1	15	TRBV2	CASSSGWDYYNEQFF
-	TRBJ1-2	14	TRBV28	CASSLYRGRDGYTF
-	TRBJ2-1	14	TRBV4-2	CASSQPDTFSEQFF
-	TRBJ2-2	14	TRBV15	CATRGSANTGELFF
-	TRBJ2-5	16	TRBV5-1	CASSLVTSGSGETQYF
-	TRBJ2-1	15	TRBV27	CASSLVGGPGNEQFF
once	TRBJ1-2	12	TRBV5-6	CASSPGAYGYTF
-	TRBJ2-1	15	TRBV5-4	CASSYRGGAYNEQFF
-	TRBJ2-7	13	TRBV5-1	CASSPDRPYEQYF
-	TRBJ2-4	14	TRBV15	CATSIRDRGTIQYF
-	TRBJ2-4	15	TRBV7-2	CASSLSGGTKNIQYF
once	TRBJ1-1	16	TRBV4-2	CASNPWQGAMNTEAFF
-	TRBJ2-1	15	TRBV5-1	CASSLGSLSYNEQFF
-	TRBJ2-3	16	TRBV18	CASSGGHFTSTDTQYF
-	TRBJ1-6	16	TRBV19	CASSNQEASYNSPLHF
-	TRBJ2-2	16	TRBV5-1	CASSLEQGAGAGELFF
-	TRBJ2-7	15	TRBV5-6	CASSPRGLAGSEQYF
-	TRBJ1-2	15	TRBV28	CASYFPDRTGEGYTF
-	TRBJ1-3	15	TRBV9	CASSVGGAYGNTIYF
-	TRBJ1-2	15	TRBV4-1	CASSPRQTLINGYTF
once	TRBJ2-5	15	TRBV7-2	CASSRFDRGQKTQYF
-	TRBJ2-1	13	TRBV19	CASSRDSYNEQFF
few	TRBJ2-7	14	TRBV27	CASSFATTSYEQYF
few	TRBJ2-1	14	TRBV9	CASSPSSAYNEQFF
-	TRBJ2-7	13	TRBV6-5	CASRTTGAYEQYF
-	TRBJ2-5	14	TRBV7-8	CASSFLGSQETQYF
-	TRBJ2-7	11	TRBV20-1	CRAGTLYEQYF
-	TRBJ1-4	14	TRBV5-6	CASSHWTGREKLFF
-	TRBJ2-2	12	TRBV28	CACSLGFGELFF
once	TRBJ1-4	14	TRBV3-1/TRBV3-2	CASSPQNREEKLFF
-	TRBJ1-1	15	TRBV28	CASSQDSILNTEAFF
-	TRBJ1-3	15	TRBV19	CASSQTGSSGNTIYF
-	TRBJ1-6	15	TRBV27	CASSFLTGGNSPLHF
-	TRBJ2-1	13	TRBV5-3	CARSPTDYNEQFF
-	TRBJ2-7	17	TRBV11-2	CASSPIRRSLTGYEQYF
-	TRBJ2-1	18	TRBV6-1	CASSDPGLAGGEYNEQFF
few	TRBJ2-7	16	TRBV15	CATSRLVAGGPYEQYF
-	TRBJ1-2	13	TRBV6-5	CASSLIANYGYTF
-	TRBJ2-7	15	TRBV27	CASSLRKTGVYEQYF
-	TRBJ2-1	15	TRBV3-1/TRBV3-2	CASSLLVGGPYEQFF
-	TRBJ2-3	18	TRBV7-6	CASSSNTGGASITDTQYF